This T cell receptor (beta chain) originates from a study of neurological immune-mediated disorders. This clonotype appeared many times. What it binds is unknown. Findings of the study overall: HTLV-1-associated myelopathy showed the most TCR clonal expansion; multiple sclerosis the least, below healthy controls. None of the CDR3 amino acid sequences found in expanded clones was shared across subjects. This suggests that the TCR-beta repertoires were private in all groups.

Germline V lookup: CDR1 SSHAT, CDR2 FNYEAQ (reference sequence). The length of the CDR3 is 15 residues. V lost 2 bases, J lost 5 bases, and 15 bases lay in between. Time point here: longitudinal time-point 3. The team produced cDNA through 5'RACE using 10-nucleotide random UMIs. TCRdb re-called the 5' RACE reads through MiXCR, storing one row per CDR3 protein. This sample carries roughly 100,000 distinct CDR3 sequences, about a tenth of them seen once, and the ten largest clones take more than 2.5%. The chain is built from TRBV7-7 and TRBJ2-5; D remains ambiguous. The sample taken for sequencing was PBMCs. This receptor was obtained from a female donor with HTLV-1-associated myelopathy (HAM/TSP). The CDR3, as DNA: TGTGCCAGCAGCTTAAGCTCGATGCATTCTGAGACCCAGTACTTC. This translates into CASSLSSMHSETQYF.